These 15 T cell receptor beta chains were all obtained from the same sample, sequenced in a study of shared clonotypes between healthy human individuals. TCRdb's copy holds only in-frame clones and misses some; the assay was immunoSEQ multiplex PCR. Of some 2,000,000 clones listed, around 95% are singletons. The sample was naive CD4+ T cells sorted from blood. Indicated subset: CD45RA+ positively selected. These receptors were collected from a man younger than 30 in good health.

The V gene is TRBV19, the J gene TRBJ2-3, with 9 bases matching TRBD2. The germline gives CDR1 LNHDA, CDR2 SQIVND (reference sequence). With V trimmed by 10 bases and J by 4 bases, 12 bases remained unmatched. This CDR3 region has 15 residues. The CDR3 loop reads CATRFAGGKADTQYF. In nucleotides, the CDR3 is TGTGCCACAAGATTTGCGGGAGGGAAGGCAGATACGCAGTATTTT.

J is TRBJ2-1 and V is TRBV6-4; 9 positions match TRBD2. This CDR3 has 15 residues. J lost 8 bases, V lost 2 bases, and 7 bases had no gene match. Looked up from germline, CDR1 is MRHNA and CDR2 is SNTAGT. The CDR3 DNA sequence: TGTGCCAGCAGTGACATTAGCGGGGGTCGCGATGAGCAGTTCTTC. Amino acid sequence: CASSDISGGRDEQFF.

This clone appeared once. The gene calls are TRBV11-2 and TRBJ2-5, with D hard to call. Germline loops: CDR1 SGHAT, CDR2 FQNNGV. This CDR3 spans 12 amino acids. Trimming stripped 1 base from V and 7 bases from J, with 7 bases between. In DNA, the CDR3 is TGTGCCAGCAGCTTAGTGGCGAGGACCCAGTACTTC. It is translated as CASSLVARTQYF. Based on the CDR3 plus reference TRBV11-2 and TRBJ2-5, the full variable domain is EAGVAQSPRYKIIEKRQSVAFWCNPISGHATLYWYQQILGQGPKLLIQFQNNGVVDDSQLPKDRFSAERLKGVDSTLKIQPAKLEDSAVYLCASSLVARTQYFGPGTRLLVL.

This chain links TRBV18 with TRBJ1-6; D is uncertain. Germline V gives CDR1 KGHSH, CDR2 LQKENI. Trimming removed 2 bases at V and 0 bases at J, with 8 bases between. CDR3 length: 16 amino acids. The CDR3 region has the DNA TGTGCCAGCTCACCAGGGGTTAGCTCCTATAATTCACCCCTCCACTTT. This translates into CASSPGVSSYNSPLHF.

The chain employs TRBV6-1 and TRBJ2-7; tentatively, D is TRBD1 (5 bases). The CDR3 loop spans 15 amino acids. Germline V gene data show CDR1 as MNHNS and CDR2 as SASEGT. V lost 6 bases, J lost 5 bases, and 20 bases lay in between. DNA of the CDR3: TGTGCCAGCAGAGGGGTAGCATCCCCCTGGGACGAGCAGTACTTC. It translates to CASRGVASPWDEQYF.

The V gene is TRBV5-1, the J gene TRBJ1-5; D is unresolved. This CDR3 region has 13 residues. Germline V gene data show CDR1 as SGHRS and CDR2 as YFSETQ. V lost 0 bases and J 8 bases, leaving 9 bases between the germline ends. Here the CDR3 DNA reads TGCGCCAGCAGCTTGGACGGAGAAGAGCCCCAGCATTTT. Protein sequence: CASSLDGEEPQHF.

The count of this clone is one. The rearrangement links TRBV7-2 to TRBJ2-1; 7 bases are shared with TRBD1. The CDR3 runs to 13 residues. The V gene's germline CDR1 is SGHTA and CDR2 FQGNSA. Trimming at V came to 5 bases and at J to 7 bases, leaving 5 bases not matched to a gene. The CDR3 reads CASSTTGVNEQFF. The CDR3 DNA is TGTGCCAGCAGCACCACAGGGGTAAATGAGCAGTTCTTC.

Concerning this clone: Other DNA sequences in this sample translate to the same CDR3. The rearrangement links TRBV7-2 to TRBJ2-3, with 8 bases identical to TRBD2. Germline V gene sequence: CDR1 SGHTA, CDR2 FQGNSA. With V trimmed by 5 bases and J by 1 base, 8 bases remained unmatched. This CDR3 is 16 amino acids long. Here the CDR3 reads CASSPRGGLGTDTQYF. CDR3 in DNA: TGTGCCAGCAGCCCCCGGGGGGGGCTGGGCACAGATACGCAGTATTTT.

This chain joins TRBV9 and TRBJ2-3; D unresolved. Germline CDR1 reads SGDLS; CDR2 reads YYNGEE. Trimming pared 4 bases from V and 5 bases from J, leaving 11 bases between. CDR3 size: 13 residues. The CDR3 DNA follows: TGTGCCAGCAGCCGACTGACTGGAGATACGCAGTATTTT. Residues: CASSRLTGDTQYF. The variable domain in full, with the rest retrieved from reference TRBV9 and TRBJ2-3, is DSGVTQTPKHLITATGQRVTLRCSPRSGDLSVYWYQQSLDQGLQFLIQYYNGEERAKGNILERFSAQQFPDLHSELNLSSLELGDSALYFCASSRLTGDTQYFGPGTRLTVL.

This rearrangement joins TRBV7-2 to TRBJ2-1; a possible D gene is TRBD2 (5 bases). Trimming took 0 bases from V and 0 from J, leaving 9 bases between them. This CDR3 is 16 amino acids long. Germline values: CDR1 SGHTA, CDR2 FQGNSA. In nucleotides, the CDR3 is TGTGCCAGCAGCTTAGCGGGGAGCGGCTCCTACAATGAGCAGTTCTTC. Protein product: CASSLAGSGSYNEQFF.

The chain couples TRBV9 to TRBJ2-3; D gene uncertain. This CDR3 comprises 13 residues. The V end was cut by 0 bases, the J end by 5 bases, with 7 bases between. The germline gives CDR1 SGDLS, CDR2 YYNGEE. The CDR3 nucleotides are TGTGCCAGCAGCGTAGCATGGGGAGATACGCAGTATTTT. This gives the protein CASSVAWGDTQYF.

CDR3: CASTAGWGLSGYTF. DNA of the CDR3: TGTGCCAGTACCGCCGGGTGGGGGCTATCTGGCTACACCTTC. The gene calls are TRBV19 and TRBJ1-2; tentatively, D is TRBD1 (6 bases). Germline V CDR1 and CDR2: LNHDA, SQIVND (reference sequence). The CDR3 contains 14 residues. V dropped 7 bases and J dropped 7 bases, with 19 bases sitting between them. The complete variable domain, with remaining parts taken from reference TRBV19 and TRBJ1-2, reads DGGITQSPKYLFRKEGQNVTLSCEQNLNHDAMYWYRQDPGQGLRLIYYSQIVNDFQKGDIAEGYSVSREKKESFPLTVTSAQKNPTAFYLCASTAGWGLSGYTFGSGTRLTVV.

The chain combines TRBV5-1 with TRBJ1-5; a weak D match, TRBD1 (5 bases). This CDR3 is 14 amino acids long. In germline, CDR1 is SGHRS, CDR2 YFSETQ. V was shortened by 0 bases and J by 9 bases, with 13 bases between the two germline ends. DNA of the CDR3: TGCGCCAGCAGCTTGGAAGGGGCCAATTCGCCCCAGCATTTT. Amino acid sequence: CASSLEGANSPQHF.

This clone appeared once. V is TRBV7-9 and J is TRBJ2-1; 13 bases map to TRBD2. V shed 5 bases and J 4 bases; nucleotides not matched to a gene: 2. This CDR3 has 15 residues. Germline V CDR1 and CDR2: SEHNR, FQNEAQ (reference sequence). The CDR3 sequence: CASSRLAGGYNEQFF. CDR3 DNA sequence: TGTGCCAGCAGCCGACTAGCGGGGGGATACAATGAGCAGTTCTTC.

This rearrangement joins TRBV7-9 to TRBJ1-6; a possible D gene is TRBD1 (5 bases). This CDR3 comprises 12 residues. CDR1 is SEHNR and CDR2 is FQNEAQ in the germline V gene (reference sequence). V lost 7 bases and J lost 7, with 8 bases in between. The CDR3 nucleotides read TGTGCCAGCAAACAGGAAAATTCACCCCTCCACTTT. Amino acids: CASKQENSPLHF.